This T cell receptor (beta chain) was identified in a study of T cells in Graves' hyperthyroidism and ophthalmopathy (dated by TCRdb to between 2018 and 2021). Background on the whole study: Peripheral blood was sampled at the time of initial diagnosis, prior to any treatment. In roughly six Graves' hyperthyroidism patients, the study also compared T-cell repertoires from thyroid tissue with T-cell repertoires from blood. The roughly 100 discovery patients were randomly divided into training and test sets at a 7:3 ratio. Prospective prediction of ophthalmopathy was tested in an independent validation cohort of 18 to 20 hyperthyroidism patients and 15 to 17 patients who later progressed to ophthalmopathy. TCR Vbeta CDR3 sequencing of approximately 140 peripheral blood samples (roughly 41 ophthalmopathy, around 80 hyperthyroidism and roughly 17 progressor patients) is reported in the paper. To identify TCR V-J signatures that set the groups apart, the researchers used a discovery cohort of about a hundred patients, made up of roughly 40 with Graves' ophthalmopathy and around 58 with stable Graves' hyperthyroidism. Following sampling, methimazole starting at 30 mg daily was given to hyperthyroidism patients, and high-dose intravenous methylprednisolone was given to ophthalmopathy patients. The investigation overall reported the following: No statistical method was used to set the sample size in advance, and investigators knew the group allocation. Blood samples also contained most of the expanded thyroid clonotypes (frequency above 0.001), which suggests that blood repertoires may reflect thyroid immune responses. In cross-validation, a model built on a 13 V-J signature told ophthalmopathy apart from stable hyperthyroidism with 87.88% sensitivity and 81% to 82% specificity, and in testing the same model reached 80%/75%. In validation, progression to ophthalmopathy was predicted by the model with around 70% sensitivity and 72.22% specificity, a median of roughly 6 months before onset.

This clonotype was counted at least ten times. The target of this receptor is not known. No much larger clonotype is one base removed from it; base qualities were not supplied. V and J lose 7 bases and 4 bases, and a span of 13 bases separates them. Reading the germline V gene gives CDR1 MDHEN and CDR2 SYDVKM. Reading from cysteine to phenylalanine, the CDR3 counts 14 amino acids. Only the CDR3 region is kept as DNA, spanning 42 bases read in frame from base 1. The TCR beta CDR3 regions were amplified from RNA transcripts. The first round of RT-PCR for the TCR CDR3 was performed with the HTBI primer set and the Qiagen OneStep RT-PCR kit. A second multiplex PCR round built the libraries, followed by size selection and purification. Sequencing of the libraries was done on an Illumina HiSeq2000 using paired-end 100 bp reads. The paper's processing steps were these. SOAPnuke was used to process the raw data, throwing out any read that contained adapters or uncalled bases, had a mean Phred below 15, or lacked an exact constant-primer or identifier match. COPE v1.2.5 was used to merge the high-quality paired reads, and each unique nucleotide sequence was defined as a clonotype. MiTCR v1.1 was used to align the clonotypes against IMGT TRBV, TRBD and TRBJ reference segments. The analysis included only V-J combinations with a frequency above 0.0001, which together covered around 99% of the repertoires. A TCS score was defined as the ratio of F50 (clonal expansion) to E x V (chaos), with BLOSUM62-based TCRdist applied between CDR3 peptides within each V-J. Welch's t-statistics and random forest reduced around 510 V-J features to 13, which were used in a naive Bayes classifier (R e1071). The public reads were quality trimmed at Q25 with fastp and then assembled into clones with MiXCR by TCRdb, keeping productive beta chains. Here each entry gathers all rows of one CDR3 protein and keeps the most common genes and DNA. The authors' filters were not applied to this entry. For this sample the table gives under 250,000 distinct CDR3 sequences, of which roughly 22% were detected only once. Of the sample, about 40% falls within the top ten clones.

Ophthalmopathy patients had moderately to severely active disease, Clinical Activity Score of at least 3, NOSPECS grade of at least 4, and duration under 3 months. Exclusion was applied to patients with uncontrolled infections, other autoimmune diseases, pregnancy or lactation. Diagnoses were established on the basis of clinical symptoms, serum thyroxine and TRAb, thyroid ultrasound, and orbital computed tomography. Ficoll-Paque density gradient centrifugation was used to isolate PBMCs from about 9 ml of fresh peripheral blood. Total RNA was extracted with Trizol reagent, and quality was checked on an Agilent 2100 Bioanalyzer.

Sample: blood. The chain couples TRBV28 to TRBJ2-2; the D gene is possibly TRBD1 or TRBD2, with 5 bases matching each. The clonotype comes from a woman aged 35 to 49 with Graves' ophthalmopathy. The base sequence is TGTGCCAGCACCCGGGACGCCGGCACCGGGGAGCTGTTTTTT. It translates to CASTRDAGTGELFF.